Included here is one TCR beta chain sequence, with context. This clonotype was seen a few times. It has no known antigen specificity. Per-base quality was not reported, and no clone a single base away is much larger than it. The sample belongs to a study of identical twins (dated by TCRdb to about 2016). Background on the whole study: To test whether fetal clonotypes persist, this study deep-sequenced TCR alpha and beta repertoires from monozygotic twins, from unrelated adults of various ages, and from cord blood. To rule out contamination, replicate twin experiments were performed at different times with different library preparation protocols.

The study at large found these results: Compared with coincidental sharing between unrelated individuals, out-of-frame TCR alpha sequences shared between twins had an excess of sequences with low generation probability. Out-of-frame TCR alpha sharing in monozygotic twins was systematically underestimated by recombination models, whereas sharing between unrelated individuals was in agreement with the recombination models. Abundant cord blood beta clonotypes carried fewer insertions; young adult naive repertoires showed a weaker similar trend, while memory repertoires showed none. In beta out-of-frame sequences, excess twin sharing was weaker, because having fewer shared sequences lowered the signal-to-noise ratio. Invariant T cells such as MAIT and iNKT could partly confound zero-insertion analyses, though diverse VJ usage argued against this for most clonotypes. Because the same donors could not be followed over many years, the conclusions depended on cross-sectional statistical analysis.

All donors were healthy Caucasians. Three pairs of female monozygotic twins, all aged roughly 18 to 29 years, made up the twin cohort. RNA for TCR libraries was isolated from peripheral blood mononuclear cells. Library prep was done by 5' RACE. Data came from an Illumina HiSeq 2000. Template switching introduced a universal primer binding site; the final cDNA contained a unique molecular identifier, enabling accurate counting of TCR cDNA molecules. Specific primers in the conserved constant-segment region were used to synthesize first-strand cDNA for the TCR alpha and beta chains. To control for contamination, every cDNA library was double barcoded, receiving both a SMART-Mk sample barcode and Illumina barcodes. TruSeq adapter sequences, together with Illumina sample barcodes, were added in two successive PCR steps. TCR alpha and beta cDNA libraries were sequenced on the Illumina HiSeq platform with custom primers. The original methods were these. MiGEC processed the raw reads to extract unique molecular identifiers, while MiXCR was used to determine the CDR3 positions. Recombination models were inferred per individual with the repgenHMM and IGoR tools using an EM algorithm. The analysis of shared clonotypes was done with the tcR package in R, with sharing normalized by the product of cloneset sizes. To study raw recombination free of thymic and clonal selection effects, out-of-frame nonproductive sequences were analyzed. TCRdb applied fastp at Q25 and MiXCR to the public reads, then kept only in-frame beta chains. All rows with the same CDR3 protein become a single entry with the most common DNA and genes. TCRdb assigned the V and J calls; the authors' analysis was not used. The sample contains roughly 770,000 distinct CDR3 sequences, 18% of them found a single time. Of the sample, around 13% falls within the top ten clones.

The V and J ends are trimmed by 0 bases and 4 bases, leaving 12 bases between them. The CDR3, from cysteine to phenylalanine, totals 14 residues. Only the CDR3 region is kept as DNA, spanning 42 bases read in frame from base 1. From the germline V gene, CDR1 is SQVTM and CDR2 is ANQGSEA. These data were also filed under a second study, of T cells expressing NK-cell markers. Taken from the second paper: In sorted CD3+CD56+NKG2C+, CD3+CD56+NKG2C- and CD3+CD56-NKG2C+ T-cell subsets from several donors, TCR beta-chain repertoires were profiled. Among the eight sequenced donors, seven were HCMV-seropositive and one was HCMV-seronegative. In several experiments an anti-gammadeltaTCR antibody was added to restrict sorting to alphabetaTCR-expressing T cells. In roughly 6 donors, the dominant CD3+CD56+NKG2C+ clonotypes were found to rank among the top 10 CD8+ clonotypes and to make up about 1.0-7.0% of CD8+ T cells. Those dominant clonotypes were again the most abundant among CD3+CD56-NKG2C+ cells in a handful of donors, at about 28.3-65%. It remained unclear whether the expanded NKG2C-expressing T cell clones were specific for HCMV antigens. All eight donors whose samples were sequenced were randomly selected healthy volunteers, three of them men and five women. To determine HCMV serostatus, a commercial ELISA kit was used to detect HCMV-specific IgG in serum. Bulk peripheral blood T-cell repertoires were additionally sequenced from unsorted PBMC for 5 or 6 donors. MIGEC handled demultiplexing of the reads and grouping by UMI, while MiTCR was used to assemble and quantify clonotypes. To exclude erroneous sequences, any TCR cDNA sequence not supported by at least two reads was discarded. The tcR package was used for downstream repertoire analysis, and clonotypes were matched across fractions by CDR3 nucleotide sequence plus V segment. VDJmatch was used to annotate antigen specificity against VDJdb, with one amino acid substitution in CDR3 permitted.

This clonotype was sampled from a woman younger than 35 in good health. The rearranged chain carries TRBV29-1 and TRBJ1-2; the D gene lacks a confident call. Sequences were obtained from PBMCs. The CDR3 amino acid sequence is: CSVEDRRVGYGYTF. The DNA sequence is TGCAGCGTTGAAGATCGGAGGGTCGGCTATGGCTACACCTTC.